The TCR beta chain described here comes from a study of beta chain features in type 1 diabetes. The authors reverse transcribed all of the isolated RNA, so sequencing captured expressed TCRB transcripts. The repertoire was sequenced with immunoSEQ multiplex PCR; TCRdb's copy has only in-frame clones and lacks some. The table lists a few hundred thousand clones, about 20% of them singletons, with 0.035% to 0.05% in the top ten. This clone turned up a few times. Its antigen is as yet unknown. Study-wide findings and caveats: Comparison showed that naive, central memory and Treg TCRB repertoires appeared more similar among patients than among healthy donors. Any HLA type influence on TCRB rearrangement was left unresolved here.

The V end lost 4 bases, the J end lost 1 base, and 10 bases lay between the germline ends. CDR3 length equals 13 residues. CDR1 and CDR2 (germline): GTSNPN, SVGIG (reference sequence). CD4+ naive, central memory, regulatory and stem cell-like memory subsets were isolated by sorting on CD45RO/CCR7/CD25/CD127/CD95/CD27. This receptor was obtained from a woman under 30 in good health. The gene calls are TRBV30 and TRBJ1-1, with no clear D. Material: naive CD4+ T cells from blood. CDR3 bases: TGTGCCTGGATGGTGGCAGAGAACACTGAAGCTTTCTTT. Amino acid sequence: CAWMVAENTEAFF. The whole variable domain, remainder taken from reference TRBV30 and TRBJ1-1, is SQTIHQWPATLVQPVGSPLSLECTVEGTSNPNLYWYRQAAGRGLQLLFYSVGIGQISSEVPQNLSASRPQDRQFILSSKKLLLSDSGFYLCAWMVAENTEAFFGQGTRLTVV.